Following are 14 T cell receptor beta chains from one sample sequenced in a study of T cells in localized non-small cell lung cancer. The data were produced by immunoSEQ multiplex PCR, yet TCRdb's version contains in-frame clones alone and is incomplete. Of tens of thousands of clones in the sample, 86% are singletons; the top ten hold 5.5% to 6.5%. The sequences come from peripheral blood, collected before any cancer treatment. These receptors were collected from a man between 40 and 70 years old with stage I lung adenocarcinoma.

The chain carries TRBV6-1 and TRBJ2-7; TRBD1 or TRBD2 may be the D gene (5 bases each). CDR1 and CDR2 (germline): MNHNS, SASEGT. The CDR3 loop spans 13 amino acids. V was cut by 6 bases and J by 4 bases, with 13 bases left in between. This CDR3 reads CASRRDRGYEQYF. CDR3 DNA sequence: TGTGCCAGCAGACGTGACAGAGGGTACGAGCAGTACTTC.

The V call is TRBV11-2, the J call TRBJ2-1; D perhaps matches TRBD1 (6 bases). The germline V and J ends were trimmed by 5 bases and 9 bases, with 20 bases remaining between them. Germline V lookup: CDR1 SGHAT, CDR2 FQNNGV. This CDR3 is built from 15 residues. The chain's CDR3 is CASSTLVGAVGEQFF. The CDR3 DNA reads as TGTGCCAGCAGCACCCTGGTGGGGGCCGTCGGTGAGCAGTTCTTC.

The chain recombines TRBV27 with TRBJ2-2; no definite D call. V lost 6 bases and J lost 1, with 12 bases in between. Germline-derived CDR1 and CDR2 are MNHEY and SMNVEV (reference sequence). This CDR3 is built from 15 residues. CDR3 region: CASSRKPGNTGELFF. The CDR3 bases are TGTGCCAGCAGCCGCAAGCCAGGGAACACCGGGGAGCTGTTTTTT.

V usage is TRBV18 and J usage is TRBJ1-2; possible D gene TRBD1, 5 bases. Germline CDR1 reads KGHSH; CDR2 reads LQKENI. CDR3 length: 15 residues. The V gene lost 5 bases and the J gene lost 5 bases, with 18 bases spanning the gap. DNA for the CDR3: TGTGCCAGCTCAGATTTCCAGGGAAGAGGGTATGGCTACACCTTC. Translated: CASSDFQGRGYGYTF.

This CDR3 reads CASSSQGAGTGELFF. The CDR3 DNA follows: TGTGCCAGCAGTTCACAGGGGGCCGGCACCGGGGAGCTGTTTTTT. This rearrangement joins TRBV2 to TRBJ2-2, with 9 bases that match TRBD1. This CDR3 has 15 amino acids. Germline V lookup: CDR1 SNHLY, CDR2 FYNNEI. V gave up 5 bases and J gave up 4 bases; unmatched junction bases: 5. Filled out from reference TRBV2 and TRBJ2-2, the complete variable domain reads EPEVTQTPSHQVTQMGQEVILRCVPISNHLYFYWYRQILGQKVEFLVSFYNNEISEKSEIFDDQFSVERPDGSNFTLKIRSTKLEDSAMYFCASSSQGAGTGELFFGEGSRLTVL.

The chain couples TRBV5-6 to TRBJ1-2; 10 positions match TRBD1. The ends lost 4 bases at V and 6 bases at J; junction bases unmatched: 3. Germline CDR1 SGHDT, CDR2 YYEEEE. The CDR3 spans 13 residues. The DNA of the CDR3 is TGTGCCAGCAGCACGACAGGGGGCAATGGCTACACCTTC. Amino acids: CASSTTGGNGYTF. The full variable domain, with the rest looked up from reference TRBV5-6 and TRBJ1-2, is DAGVTQSPTHLIKTRGQQVTLRCSPKSGHDTVSWYQQALGQGPQFIFQYYEEEERQRGNFPDRFSGHQFPNYSSELNVNALLLGDSALYLCASSTTGGNGYTFGSGTRLTVV.

The genes are TRBV2 and TRBJ2-7; 7 bases are shared with TRBD1. CDR3 length: 15 residues. V gave up 1 base and J gave up 3 bases; unmatched junction bases: 6. CDR1 and CDR2 (germline): SNHLY, FYNNEI. The CDR3 DNA sequence: TGTGCCAGCAGTGAAGGGACAGGTTCGTACTACGAGCAGTACTTC. It specifies CASSEGTGSYYEQYF.

The J gene is TRBJ2-2, the V gene TRBV7-3; 10 bases are a match to TRBD2. From germline, CDR1 is SGHTA and CDR2 FQGTGA. This CDR3 region has 18 residues. V shed 2 bases and J 0 bases; nucleotides not matched to a gene: 6. The CDR3 DNA reads as TGTGCCAGCAGCTTACTAGCGGGAGCGATCGCGAACACCGGGGAGCTGTTTTTT. Its protein product is CASSLLAGAIANTGELFF.

By share of the sample, this clone is medium-sized. The genes are TRBV5-6 and TRBJ1-4; D remains unclear. The length of the CDR3 is 13 residues. The germline V gene has CDR1 SGHDT and CDR2 YYEEEE. V was pared by 1 base and J by 3 bases, with 4 bases between. CDR3: CASSLRANEKLFF. As DNA, the CDR3 is TGTGCCAGCAGCTTGAGAGCTAATGAAAAACTGTTTTTT.

J is TRBJ1-2 and V is TRBV18; maybe TRBD1 (5 bases). Germline assignment: CDR1 KGHSH and CDR2 LQKENI. V dropped 4 bases and J dropped 4 bases, with 7 bases sitting between them. The CDR3 length is 12 residues. CDR3 amino acids: CASSRDSYGYTF. The CDR3 bases are TGTGCCAGCTCACGAGACAGCTATGGCTACACCTTC.

In DNA form, the CDR3 reads TGTGCCAGCTCTCTCCCGGCGGGGGGAGAAAAACTGTTTTTT. Translated: CASSLPAGGEKLFF. The chain uses TRBV18 and TRBJ1-4; a weak D match, TRBD1 (5 bases). The CDR3 spans 14 residues. Trimming took off 6 bases at V and 8 bases at J, with 16 bases between the two ends. From germline, CDR1 is KGHSH and CDR2 LQKENI. The variable domain in full, with the rest retrieved from reference TRBV18 and TRBJ1-4, is NAGVMQNPRHLVRRRGQEARLRCSPMKGHSHVYWYRQLPEEGLKFMVYLQKENIIDESGMPKERFSAEFPKEGPSILRIQQVVRGDSAAYFCASSLPAGGEKLFFGSGTQLSVL.

This clone was observed a few times. This chain connects TRBV29-1 to TRBJ2-1; D is undetermined. The germline V gene has CDR1 SQVTM and CDR2 ANQGSEA. The CDR3 is made up of 15 amino acids. Trimming pared 1 base from V and 2 bases from J, leaving 12 bases between. The CDR3 sequence: CSVEGTDRAYNEQFF. CDR3 coding DNA: TGCAGCGTTGAAGGGACCGACCGGGCCTACAATGAGCAGTTCTTC.

The chain combines TRBV11-3 with TRBJ2-6; no firm D call. Trimming removed 3 bases at V and 0 bases at J, with 15 bases between. The CDR3 is 18 residues long. Germline V gene sequence: CDR1 SGHNT, CDR2 YENEEA. The CDR3 reads CASSLGRGRASGANVLTF. For the CDR3, the DNA is TGTGCCAGCAGCTTGGGTCGCGGACGAGCCTCTGGGGCCAACGTCCTGACTTTC.

The chain recombines TRBV5-1 with TRBJ1-1, with D hard to call. CDR3 length: 14 residues. From germline, CDR1 is SGHRS and CDR2 YFSETQ. Trimming left V 4 bases short and J 5 bases short, with 15 bases between. The CDR3 protein is CASSPGWGGTEAFF. As DNA, the CDR3 is TGCGCCAGCAGCCCGGGGTGGGGAGGAACTGAAGCTTTCTTT.